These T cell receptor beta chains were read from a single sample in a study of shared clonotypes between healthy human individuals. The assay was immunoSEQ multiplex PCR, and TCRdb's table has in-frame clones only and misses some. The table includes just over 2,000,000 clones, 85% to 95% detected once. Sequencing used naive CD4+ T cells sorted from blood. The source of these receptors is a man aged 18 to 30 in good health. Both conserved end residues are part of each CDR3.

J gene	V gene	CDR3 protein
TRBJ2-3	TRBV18	CASSPTGDTQYF
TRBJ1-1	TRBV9	CASSVDSRPAFF
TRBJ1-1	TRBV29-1	CSVGRPNTEAFF
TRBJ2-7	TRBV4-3	CASSQDVLGHLSYEQYF
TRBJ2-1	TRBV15	CATSREGPSQFF
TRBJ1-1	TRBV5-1	CASSLDRGRAFF
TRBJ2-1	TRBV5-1	CASTPGGSSYNEQFF
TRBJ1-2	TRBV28	CAIQTGGGRTIESYGYTF
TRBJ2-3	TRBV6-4	CASSALGGGTDTQYF
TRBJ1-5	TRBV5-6	CASSSDRGSNQPQHF
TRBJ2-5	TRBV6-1	CASSDDGAKETQYF
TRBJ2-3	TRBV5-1	CASSLGGGTAYDTQYF
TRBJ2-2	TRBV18	CASSLGTSWLDGELFF
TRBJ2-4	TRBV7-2	CASSSEGPSSNIQYF
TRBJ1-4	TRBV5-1	CASSLMEGGSNEKLFF
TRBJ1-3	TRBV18	CASSPRSGNTIYF
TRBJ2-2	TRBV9	CASTPTGHRTGELFF
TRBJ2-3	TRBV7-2	CASSSFTDTQYF
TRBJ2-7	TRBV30	CAWSVSGGVYRQGAYEQYF
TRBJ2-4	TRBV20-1	CSARASLREFF
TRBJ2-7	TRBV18	CASSTGLTMYEQYF
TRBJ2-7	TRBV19	CASSFLAGDEQYF
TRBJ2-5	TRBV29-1	CSVEPLAAAQETQYF
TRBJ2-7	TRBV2	CASSDRILIQQYF
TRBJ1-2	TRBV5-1	CASSLMQGADGYTF
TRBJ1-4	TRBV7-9	CASSSPGGQGSEKLFF
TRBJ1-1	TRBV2	CASSLSGTVKVEAFF
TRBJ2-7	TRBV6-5	CASSYSDSSYEQYF
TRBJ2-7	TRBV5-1	CASSPPTRHYEQYF
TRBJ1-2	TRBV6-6	CASSYSSQGAYGYTF
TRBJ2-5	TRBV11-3	CASSLNQVETQYF
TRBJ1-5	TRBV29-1	CSGGEGNEPQHF
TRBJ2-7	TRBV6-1	CASSEAPTGWEPYEQYF
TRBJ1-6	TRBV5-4	CASSRTGENSPLHF
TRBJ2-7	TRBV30	CAWKGSYEQYF
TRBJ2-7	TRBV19	CASSRLAGDYEQYF
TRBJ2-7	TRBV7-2	CASSFQGAYEQYF
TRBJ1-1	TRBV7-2	CASSLGSEAFF
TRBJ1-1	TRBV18	CASSPWQGRDTEAFF
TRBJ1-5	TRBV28	CASSLQGAWQPQHF